These 25 T cell receptor beta chains were sequenced from one sample in a study of cytomegalovirus exposure and HLA in healthy donors (TCRdb year 2017). Receptor libraries were prepared by the immunoSEQ multiplex PCR assay. For the multiplex PCR, a mixture combining 60 forward primers for TCR Vbeta segments and 13 reverse primers for TCR Jbeta segments was used. Drawn from immuneACCESS, this table holds only the in-frame rearrangements with V and J called that TCRdb kept. Clones are partly lost; checked studies trace under half to an unresolved V gene and leave the rest unexplained. Counted in this sample were some 220,000 clones; around 80% of them appeared once. The biggest ten clones account for 0.55% to 0.7% of the sample. Sequenced material: PBMCs. Source of these receptors: a woman in her 40s in good health and CMV-seronegative.

CDR3 DNA sequence: TGTGCCAGTAGTACCCGCCGACAGGGCTCCTATAATTCACCCCTCCACTTT. This gives the protein CASSTRRQGSYNSPLHF. The rearrangement links TRBV19 to TRBJ1-6; 7 nucleotides align to TRBD1. There are 17 residues in the CDR3. V lost 4 bases to trimming and J lost 0 bases; unmatched junction nucleotides: 6. Germline V gene sequence: CDR1 LNHDA, CDR2 SQIVND (reference sequence).

The genes are TRBV28 and TRBJ1-4; possible D gene TRBD1, 5 bases. This CDR3 has 14 residues. V was shortened by 7 bases and J by 8 bases, with 17 bases between the two germline ends. Germline CDR1 MDHEN, CDR2 SYDVKM. For the CDR3, the DNA is TGTGCCAGCAAGGGCGGGGGAGAAGGAGAAAAACTGTTTTTT. Amino acid sequence: CASKGGGEGEKLFF.

This clone was recorded a few times. The chain couples TRBV5-6 to TRBJ1-1; maybe TRBD1 (6 bases). This CDR3 is built from 16 residues. V was pared by 0 bases and J by 1 base, with 13 bases between. CDR1 and CDR2 (germline): SGHDT, YYEEEE. The CDR3 coding sequence is TGTGCCAGCAGCTTGGTGGGACACCGGCCGAACACTGAAGCTTTCTTT. It specifies CASSLVGHRPNTEAFF.

V and J are TRBV7-8 and TRBJ2-7; D gene unclear. V lost 1 base and J lost 4, with 11 bases in between. Per the germline V gene, CDR1 is SGHVS and CDR2 is FQNEAQ. CDR3 size: 14 residues. The CDR3 DNA reads TGTGCCAGCAGCTTAGGCAGTAGCCGATACGAGCAGTACTTC. Its protein is CASSLGSSRYEQYF.

The chain carries TRBV7-9 and TRBJ1-4; a possible D gene is TRBD1 (5 bases). The germline CDR1 and CDR2 sequences are SEHNR and FQNEAQ (reference sequence). Deletions cut 0 bases from V and 6 bases from J, with 14 bases between. This CDR3 is 16 amino acids long. CDR3 coding DNA: TGTGCCAGCAGCTTAGCGATAGGGGTTGGAGATGAAAAACTGTTTTTT. It encodes CASSLAIGVGDEKLFF.

CDR3 sequence (DNA): TGTGCCAGCAGGGACAGGCCCTCCTACGAGCAGTACTTC. This encodes CASRDRPSYEQYF. J is TRBJ2-7 and V is TRBV2, with 7 bases identical to TRBD1. V was clipped by 6 bases and J by 0 bases; unmatched bases: 2. In germline, CDR1 is SNHLY, CDR2 FYNNEI. CDR3 size: 13 residues.

This clone came up many times. V is TRBV4-3 and J is TRBJ1-1, with D possibly being TRBD1 (5 bases). This CDR3 has 13 amino acids. V lost 1 base and J lost 8, with 11 bases in between. Germline assignment: CDR1 LGHNA and CDR2 YSLEER. The CDR3 bases are TGCGCCAGCAGCCAAGTTCGGGGGTTGGAAGCTTTCTTT. This translates into CASSQVRGLEAFF.

J is TRBJ2-5 and V is TRBV7-3, with D possibly TRBD1 on 5 matching bases. Trimming took off 3 bases at V and 5 bases at J, with 19 bases between the two ends. Germline assignment: CDR1 SGHTA and CDR2 FQGTGA. The CDR3 length is 16 residues. The CDR3 bases are TGTGCCAGCAGCTTGCAGGGATCGGCGGCGTTCGAGACCCAGTACTTC. It specifies CASSLQGSAAFETQYF.

The CDR3 nucleotides are TGTGCCAGCAGCGCCCGTAGCTCTGGAAACACCATATATTTT. Protein product: CASSARSSGNTIYF. The rearrangement joins TRBV9 to TRBJ1-3; the D is unclear. From germline, CDR1 is SGDLS and CDR2 YYNGEE. Trimming shortened V by 3 bases and J by 0 bases, and 7 bases separated the two germline ends. This CDR3 has 14 residues.

The chain links TRBV11-2 to TRBJ1-1, with 11 bases lining up with TRBD1. Germline-derived CDR1 and CDR2 are SGHAT and FQNNGV. The J segment lost 6 bases and the V segment lost 0 bases, leaving 3 bases of the junction unmatched. The CDR3 sequence is 15 residues long. The CDR3 nucleotides are TGTGCCAGCAGCTTAGAGGGACAGGGGGTTTCTGAAGCTTTCTTT. It encodes CASSLEGQGVSEAFF.

The gene calls are TRBV18 and TRBJ1-1, with TRBD1 matching over 7 bases. The germline gives CDR1 KGHSH, CDR2 LQKENI. This CDR3 has 12 amino acids. The J segment lost 4 bases and the V segment lost 4 bases, leaving 0 bases of the junction unmatched. CDR3 nucleotides: TGTGCCAGCTCACGGGACAGCACTGAAGCTTTCTTT. Amino acid sequence: CASSRDSTEAFF.

CDR3 sequence: CASSPRQLNTEAFF. CDR3 sequence (DNA): TGTGCCAGCAGCCCTAGACAGCTGAACACTGAAGCTTTCTTT. The gene calls are TRBV7-9 and TRBJ1-1, with D maybe TRBD1 (5 bases). The germline CDR1 and CDR2 sequences are SEHNR and FQNEAQ (reference sequence). Trimming took off 5 bases at V and 0 bases at J, with 10 bases between the two ends. The CDR3 is made up of 14 amino acids.

The genes are TRBV2 and TRBJ2-7, with TRBD1 identical over 10 bases. The CDR3 contains 13 residues. Per the germline V gene, CDR1 is SNHLY and CDR2 is FYNNEI. V was pared by 7 bases and J by 4 bases, with 4 bases of the junction left unmatched. The CDR3 reads CASTRDRGYEQYF. The CDR3 bases are TGTGCCAGCACCCGGGACAGGGGATACGAGCAGTACTTC.

V gene TRBV10-1 combines with J gene TRBJ2-5, with D unclear. Trimming removed 2 bases from V and 4 bases from J, with 8 bases in between. Germline V gene sequence: CDR1 WNHNN, CDR2 SYGVQD (reference sequence). The CDR3 is 13 residues long. The CDR3 DNA is TGCGCCAGCAGTGAGGAACTTAGAGAGACCCAGTACTTC. Encoded protein: CASSEELRETQYF.

The chain joins TRBV27 to TRBJ1-3; D unclear. The V gene's germline CDR1 is MNHEY and CDR2 SMNVEV (reference sequence). The CDR3 totals 15 residues. Trimming shortened V by 5 bases and J by 2 bases, and 13 bases separated the two germline ends. The CDR3 sequence: CASSPWARAGNTIYF. The CDR3 DNA sequence: TGTGCCAGCAGTCCCTGGGCGAGGGCTGGAAACACCATATATTTT.

The sample holds a few counts of this clone. The chain is built from TRBV14 and TRBJ2-7; 7 bases map to TRBD1. The CDR3 runs to 15 residues. V was clipped by 4 bases and J by 3 bases; unmatched bases: 9. Germline CDR1 SGHDN, CDR2 FVKESK. The CDR3 protein is CASSLRTGDSYEQYF. The CDR3 DNA follows: TGTGCCAGCAGCCTACGGACAGGCGACAGCTACGAGCAGTACTTC. Drawing the rest from reference TRBV14 and TRBJ2-7, the complete variable domain is EAGVTQFPSHSVIEKGQTVTLRCDPISGHDNLYWYRRVMGKEIKFLLHFVKESKQDESGMPNNRFLAERTGGTYSTLKVQPAELEDSGVYFCASSLRTGDSYEQYFGPGTRLTVT.

CDR3 amino acids: CASSALAGGLNTGELFF. The DNA of the CDR3 is TGCGCCAGCAGTGCCCTAGCGGGGGGGCTCAACACCGGGGAGCTGTTTTTT. V is TRBV10-2 and J is TRBJ2-2; 12 bases fit TRBD2. Unmatched junction bases numbered 5, after V lost 4 bases and J lost 2 bases. This CDR3 has 17 residues. Germline CDR1 reads WSHSY; CDR2 reads SAAADI.

The J gene is TRBJ2-2, the V gene TRBV9, with TRBD2 matching 8 bases. J lost 3 bases, V lost 4 bases, and 11 bases had no gene match. The CDR3 sequence is 17 residues long. Germline loops: CDR1 SGDLS, CDR2 YYNGEE. The DNA of the CDR3 is TGTGCCAGCAGCCCGTTAAAACTAGCGGAGGACACCGGGGAGCTGTTTTTT. Translated, it gives CASSPLKLAEDTGELFF.

The J gene is TRBJ2-5, the V gene TRBV5-4; 9 positions match TRBD1. J was trimmed by 3 bases and V by 1 base; bases with no gene match: 7. Looked up from germline, CDR1 is SGHNT and CDR2 is YYREEE (reference sequence). The CDR3 runs to 16 residues. The CDR3 spells CASSLFRTGDEETQYF. CDR3 DNA: TGTGCCAGCAGCTTGTTTAGGACAGGGGATGAAGAGACCCAGTACTTC. The full variable domain, completed using reference TRBV5-4 and TRBJ2-5, is ETGVTQSPTHLIKTRGQQVTLRCSSQSGHNTVSWYQQALGQGPQFIFQYYREEENGRGNFPPRFSGLQFPNYSSELNVNALELDDSALYLCASSLFRTGDEETQYFGPGTRLLVL.

This clone was picked up one time. The V and J genes are TRBV19 and TRBJ2-1; 7 bases fit TRBD2. The germline V gene has CDR1 LNHDA and CDR2 SQIVND (reference sequence). With V trimmed by 3 bases and J by 1 base, 6 bases remained unmatched. CDR3 size: 16 residues. The CDR3 DNA follows: TGTGCCAGTAGTATGCAACTAGCGAGGTCCTACAATGAGCAGTTCTTC. Translating gives CASSMQLARSYNEQFF.

The chain links TRBV11-3 to TRBJ2-2; 12 bases are shared with TRBD2. This CDR3 is 17 amino acids long. Looked up from germline, CDR1 is SGHNT and CDR2 is YENEEA. V shed 2 bases, J shed 2 bases, and the junction held 3 bases outside the gene matches. The CDR3 sequence is CASSLSSGGANTGELFF. The CDR3 DNA follows: TGTGCCAGCAGCTTATCTAGCGGGGGGGCAAACACCGGGGAGCTGTTTTTT.

This chain uses TRBV2 with TRBJ1-6, with TRBD1 identical over 7 bases. After removal of 8 bases from V and 8 bases from J, the junction contained 9 bases not matched to a gene. CDR1 and CDR2 (germline): SNHLY, FYNNEI. The CDR3 extends over 14 amino acids. In DNA form, the CDR3 reads TGTGCCAGCCAAATGACAGGGCCGGATTCACCCCTCCACTTT. Its protein product is CASQMTGPDSPLHF.

This clone was counted a few times. This chain uses TRBV6-1 with TRBJ2-1; D is perhaps TRBD2 (5 bases). The germline gives CDR1 MNHNS, CDR2 SASEGT. The CDR3 sequence is 14 residues long. The V and J ends lost 5 bases and 7 bases respectively, with 15 bases between them. CDR3 coding DNA: TGTGCCAGCAGTCCCGGGGTCATTGGAAATGAGCAGTTCTTC. As protein: CASSPGVIGNEQFF.

V gene TRBV4-2 combines with J gene TRBJ2-2; TRBD2 aligns across 10 bases. Germline assignment: CDR1 LGHNA and CDR2 YNFKEQ. The CDR3 consists of 15 residues. Germline trimming cut 4 bases from V and 7 bases from J; bases unmatched to any gene: 6. CDR3 sequence reads: CASSRERGGSGELFF. The CDR3 DNA follows: TGTGCCAGCAGCCGGGAGCGGGGGGGGAGCGGGGAGCTGTTTTTT.

The count of this clone is one. The rearrangement joins TRBV4-1 to TRBJ2-3, with TRBD2 as a possible D gene (5 bases). The CDR3 contains 14 residues. In germline, CDR1 is MGHRA, CDR2 YSYEKL. With 4 bases removed from V and 2 bases from J, the gap between germline ends came to 10 bases. CDR3 loop: CASSPSSNTDTQYF. The CDR3 nucleotides read TGCGCCAGCAGCCCTAGCTCCAACACAGATACGCAGTATTTT.